The rows below give T cell receptor beta chains drawn from one sample of a study of PD-L1 blockade in urothelial cancer. The data were produced by immunoSEQ multiplex PCR, yet TCRdb's version contains in-frame clones alone and is incomplete. Here the sample spans approximately 50,000 clones, 75% to 90% being singletons. The starting material was PBMCs, obtained around atezolizumab (anti-PD-L1) treatment. The receptor set was obtained from a man aged 45-60 years with urothelial cancer. Each CDR3 is given with its conserved first and last residue. The order of the fields is D gene, J gene, clone size, V gene, CDR3 DNA, CDR3 protein. The D gene is left open where the match is weak. Size values are once, few and many counts, or a class for expanded clones, and some rows have none.

d_call: TRBD2; j_call: TRBJ2-1; clone_size: -; v_call: TRBV18; cdr3_nt: TGTGCCAGCTCACCAGCGGGACTAGCGGGAGGCTCCTACAATGAGCAGTTCTTC; cdr3_aa: CASSPAGLAGGSYNEQFF
d_call: -; j_call: TRBJ2-2; clone_size: -; v_call: TRBV19; cdr3_nt: TGTGCCAGTGGAATGGGCCCCAGGAGGTCCGGGGAGCTGTTTTTT; cdr3_aa: CASGMGPRRSGELFF
d_call: -; j_call: TRBJ2-7; clone_size: -; v_call: TRBV30; cdr3_nt: TGTGCCTGGGCCCCCTGGGAGAGGACTTACGAGCAGTACTTC; cdr3_aa: CAWAPWERTYEQYF
d_call: TRBD1; j_call: TRBJ2-5; clone_size: -; v_call: TRBV10-2; cdr3_nt: TGCGCCAGCGCCTGGACAGGTCGACAAGAGACCCAGTACTTC; cdr3_aa: CASAWTGRQETQYF
d_call: -; j_call: TRBJ2-3; clone_size: -; v_call: TRBV10-1; cdr3_nt: TGCGCCAGCAGGTCCCAGGGGTCAGATACGCAGTATTTT; cdr3_aa: CASRSQGSDTQYF
d_call: -; j_call: TRBJ2-5; clone_size: -; v_call: TRBV7-9; cdr3_nt: TGTGCCAGCAGCTTTTTTGTGACAGATCAAGAGACCCAGTACTTC; cdr3_aa: CASSFFVTDQETQYF
d_call: -; j_call: TRBJ2-1; clone_size: -; v_call: TRBV7-3; cdr3_nt: TGTGCCAGCAGCGGAGGGCAGGGACACAATGAGCAGTTCTTC; cdr3_aa: CASSGGQGHNEQFF
d_call: -; j_call: TRBJ2-1; clone_size: -; v_call: TRBV20-1; cdr3_nt: TGCAGTGCTAGAGGAAGGGGTGAGCAGTTCTTC; cdr3_aa: CSARGRGEQFF
d_call: -; j_call: TRBJ1-1; clone_size: -; v_call: TRBV27; cdr3_nt: TGTGCCAGCAGTTTATCGGCTGTGGGGGGGAACACTGAAGCTTTCTTT; cdr3_aa: CASSLSAVGGNTEAFF
d_call: -; j_call: TRBJ2-5; clone_size: -; v_call: TRBV5-5; cdr3_nt: TGTGCCAGCAACCCCATCCGGACTCACGGAGAGACCCAGTACTTC; cdr3_aa: CASNPIRTHGETQYF
d_call: -; j_call: TRBJ1-1; clone_size: once; v_call: TRBV19; cdr3_nt: TGTGCCAGTAGTAGGGGACAATTGAACACTGAAGCTTTCTTT; cdr3_aa: CASSRGQLNTEAFF
d_call: TRBD1; j_call: TRBJ2-3; clone_size: -; v_call: TRBV2; cdr3_nt: TGTGCCAGCAGAAGACAGGGGGCATCTACAGATACGCAGTATTTT; cdr3_aa: CASRRQGASTDTQYF
d_call: TRBD2; j_call: TRBJ2-7; clone_size: -; v_call: TRBV19; cdr3_nt: TGTGCCAGTAGTATAAGCCTAGCGGGGATTTACGAGCAGTACTTC; cdr3_aa: CASSISLAGIYEQYF
d_call: TRBD1; j_call: TRBJ1-2; clone_size: -; v_call: TRBV19; cdr3_nt: TGTGCCAGTAGTCCAACACAAGACAGGGTTGGCTACACCTTC; cdr3_aa: CASSPTQDRVGYTF
d_call: -; j_call: TRBJ2-1; clone_size: -; v_call: TRBV5-1; cdr3_nt: TGCGCCAGCAGCTTGGCTAGCCGGAGCTCCTACAATGAGCAGTTCTTC; cdr3_aa: CASSLASRSSYNEQFF
d_call: TRBD2; j_call: TRBJ2-1; clone_size: -; v_call: TRBV4-1; cdr3_nt: TGCGCCAGCAGCCAAGATATGAGCGGGGGGTACAATGAGCAGTTCTTC; cdr3_aa: CASSQDMSGGYNEQFF